This T cell receptor (beta chain) was recovered during a study of TIL therapy for anti-PD-1-resistant metastatic lung cancer. Study summary: Tumors had a median PD-L1 proportion score of about 6%. By whole-exome sequencing, median non-synonymous tumor mutation burden was roughly 1.4 mutations per megabase.

CDR3 length: 13 residues. V dropped 1 base and J dropped 7 bases, with 11 bases sitting between them. Germline CDR1 and CDR2: SGHDN and FVKESK. Time point in this sample: pre-treatment sample, taken before nivolumab and TIL therapy. Adults with stage 4 NSCLC were enrolled in a phase I trial. The immunoSEQ assay was v3. Each library reached some 2 million read pairs, or 5-6 million at deep level. Sequencing used immunoSEQ multiplex PCR; TCRdb keeps in-frame clones, though not all of them. The sample carries 30,000 or so clones, 74% recorded once. The starting material was blood, obtained at baseline. The chain uses TRBV14 and TRBJ2-7; tentatively, D is TRBD2 (5 bases). The sequence derives from a woman between 30 and 80 years old with non-small cell lung cancer. The CDR3 loop reads CASSQGLAGEQYF. CDR3 nucleotides: TGTGCCAGCAGCCAAGGTCTAGCTGGGGAGCAGTACTTC.